This is a list of T cell receptor beta chains from one sample in a study of control samples from healthy donors and cancer patients. This table comes from immunoSEQ multiplex PCR, and its TCRdb copy is limited to in-frame clones, with some not included. This sample has approximately 70,000 clones; 87% occur once, and the top ten carry 3% to 4.5%. Sequencing was done on a sample of blood. All receptors come from a woman aged 45-60 years in good health. CDR3s include the opening cysteine and the closing phenylalanine or tryptophan.

>TRBJ1-1|TRBV6-4
CASKAAGGTEAFF
>TRBJ2-7|TRBV28
CASRGRMRSSYEQYF
>TRBJ1-6|TRBV11-2
CASSPQGDSPLHF
>TRBJ1-1|TRBV24-1
CATSDNRKNTEAFF
>TRBJ2-3|TRBV5-5
CASSLVRQGPADTQYF
>TRBJ2-2|TRBV5-1
CASSSTGAPNTGELFF
>TRBJ2-7|TRBV5-1
CASSLRDGHSYEQYF
>TRBJ2-3|TRBV5-1
CASRLASGDPRTDTQYF
>TRBJ1-1|TRBV10-1
CASSEGQNTEAFF
>TRBJ1-2|TRBV30
CALAQGADGYTF
>TRBJ2-7|TRBV6-5
CASSRDVPWEQYF
>TRBJ2-5|TRBV14
CASSQRRPSGWETQYF
>TRBJ1-6|TRBV11-2
CASASGVSPLHF
>TRBJ1-5|TRBV19
CASSWGTGVPQPQHF
>TRBJ2-3|TRBV5-1
CASSHGRAKDTQYF
>TRBJ1-2|TRBV6-5
CASSYSIAYGYTF
>TRBJ1-1|TRBV10-3
CAINAAKNTEAFF
>TRBJ1-5|TRBV10-3
CAISEPDRVGQPQHF
>TRBJ1-1|TRBV28
CASSFLIENTEAFF
>TRBJ2-7|TRBV19
CASSIPGLAGPYEQYF
>TRBJ2-1|TRBV28
CASSLKGAAEQFF
>TRBJ1-1|TRBV19
CASSIQTGGRTEAFF
>TRBJ1-5|TRBV27
CASRQTGTKGQPQHF
>TRBJ2-7|TRBV5-4
CASSRRQATNSYEQYF
>TRBJ2-7|TRBV6-1
CASSEAGTGKGEQYF
>TRBJ2-1|TRBV4-1
CASSRRKGQNYNEQFF
>TRBJ1-2|TRBV27
CASRTDRDYGYTF
>TRBJ1-2|TRBV29-1
CSVRRDDTYGYTF
>TRBJ2-3|TRBV9
CASSVTTGAGIGTDTQYF
>TRBJ1-1|TRBV2
CASSEGGLRNTEAFF
>TRBJ1-2|TRBV3-1/TRBV3-2
CASSLRVGYGYTF
>TRBJ1-6|TRBV5-1
CASSFRGSYNSPLHF
>TRBJ2-1|TRBV27
CASSGWATYNEQFF
>TRBJ2-3|TRBV4-1
CASSHLMDTQYF
>TRBJ2-1|TRBV19
CASRKRESSYNEQFF
>TRBJ2-3|TRBV5-8
CASSPGTGRDTQYF
>TRBJ2-7|TRBV28
CASSLSIQGTYEQYF
>TRBJ2-7|TRBV7-9
CASSSDSTTYEQYF
>TRBJ1-2|TRBV19
CASSMGGLNYGYTF
>TRBJ2-1|TRBV2
CASSELAGPSYNEQFF
>TRBJ1-3|TRBV3-1/TRBV3-2
CASSQDPGGNTIYF
>TRBJ2-2|TRBV5-4
CASSPLQGVGELFF
>TRBJ2-2|TRBV29-1
CSVFRTGKAGVETGELFF
>TRBJ2-2|TRBV28
CASSFRHSGGVAGELFF
>TRBJ1-3|TRBV18
CATIIGGPTAGNTIYF
>TRBJ1-2|TRBV30
CAWSSGIYYGYTF
>TRBJ1-4|TRBV5-1
CASSSAGRGEKLFF
>TRBJ2-2|TRBV6-4
CASSRLAGSRPANTGELFF
>TRBJ2-1|TRBV5-1
CASSQSGQVNEQFF
>TRBJ1-1|TRBV6-1
CASSDLTGGNTEAFF
>TRBJ2-1|TRBV6-1
CASSEAWGEQFF
>TRBJ2-5|TRBV5-1
CASSFAGVEGETQYF
>TRBJ2-2|TRBV4-1
CASSQDGSGGRTGELFF
>TRBJ1-2|TRBV3-1/TRBV3-2
CASSLATGGHTF
>TRBJ2-1|TRBV2
CASRGLAVYNEQFF
>TRBJ1-5|TRBV7-8
CASSPRGGNSNQPQHF
>TRBJ2-7|TRBV6-2/TRBV6-3
CASSYRREEQYF
>TRBJ1-2|TRBV5-8
CASSPYTNRVGYGYTF
>TRBJ1-1|TRBV5-8
CASSLGSPEAFF
>TRBJ2-3|TRBV10-3
CAVSSGSLDTQYF